Sequencing of this TCR beta chain was carried out in a study of T cell responses to AZD1222 COVID-19 vaccine. General study results and limits: Clonal diversity was possibly underestimated; the donors were predominantly white British and more often female.

Generated by immunoSEQ multiplex PCR, the TCRdb table keeps only in-frame clones and is missing some. The table includes approximately 170,000 clones, approximately 93% detected once. On this clone itself: Its target is not known.

Germline V gene lookup returns CDR1 MRHNA and CDR2 SNTAGT. The V and J ends lost 0 bases and 3 bases respectively, with 11 bases between them. This CDR3 has 15 residues. J is TRBJ1-2 and V is TRBV6-4; no clear D gene. The clonotype comes from an adult in good health. Sequencing was performed on peripheral blood, taken on day 0 of AZD1222 vaccination. CDR3 sequence (DNA): TGTGCCAGCAGTGACTCGGAGGTTTTGGACTATGGCTACACCTTC. This gives the protein CASSDSEVLDYGYTF.